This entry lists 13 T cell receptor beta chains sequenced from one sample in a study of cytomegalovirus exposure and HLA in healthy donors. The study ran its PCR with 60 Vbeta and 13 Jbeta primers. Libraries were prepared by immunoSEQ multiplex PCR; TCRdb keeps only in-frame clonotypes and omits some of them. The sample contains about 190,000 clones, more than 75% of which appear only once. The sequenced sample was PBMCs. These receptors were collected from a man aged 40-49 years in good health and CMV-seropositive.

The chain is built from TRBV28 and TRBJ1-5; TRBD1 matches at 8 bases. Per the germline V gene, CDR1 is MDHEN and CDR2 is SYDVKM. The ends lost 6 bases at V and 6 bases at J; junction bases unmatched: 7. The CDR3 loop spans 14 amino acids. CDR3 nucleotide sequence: TGTGCCAGCAGGATACAGGGGGAGCCTCAGCCCCAGCATTTT. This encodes CASRIQGEPQPQHF.

The CDR3 DNA reads TGTGCCAGCAGCTTAGGAGCGGCGAGGACCGGGGAGCTGTTTTTT. Its protein product is CASSLGAARTGELFF. The chain is built from TRBV7-9 and TRBJ2-2; D possibly corresponds to TRBD2 (5 bases). V lost 1 base to trimming and J lost 5 bases, with 11 bases between them. Germline V gene lookup returns CDR1 SEHNR and CDR2 FQNEAQ (reference sequence). This CDR3 contains 15 residues.

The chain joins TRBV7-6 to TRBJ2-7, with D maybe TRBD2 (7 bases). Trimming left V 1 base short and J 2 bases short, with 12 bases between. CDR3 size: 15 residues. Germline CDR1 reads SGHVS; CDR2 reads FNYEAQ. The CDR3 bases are TGTGCCAGCAGCTTAGAGGTGGGGGGGCCCTACGAGCAGTACTTC. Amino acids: CASSLEVGGPYEQYF.

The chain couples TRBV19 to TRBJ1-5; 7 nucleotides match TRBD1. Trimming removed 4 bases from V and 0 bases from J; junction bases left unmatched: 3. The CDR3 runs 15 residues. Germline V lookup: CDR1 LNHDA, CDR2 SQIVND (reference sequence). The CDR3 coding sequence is TGTGCCAGTAGTAGCGGGACAGATAGCAATCAGCCCCAGCATTTT. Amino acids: CASSSGTDSNQPQHF.

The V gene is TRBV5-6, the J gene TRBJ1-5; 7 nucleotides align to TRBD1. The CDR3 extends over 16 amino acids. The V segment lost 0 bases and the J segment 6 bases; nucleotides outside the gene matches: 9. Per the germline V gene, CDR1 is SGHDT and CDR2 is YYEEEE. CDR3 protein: CASSLGQGDHPQPQHF. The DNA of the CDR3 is TGTGCCAGCAGCTTGGGACAGGGAGATCATCCTCAGCCCCAGCATTTT.

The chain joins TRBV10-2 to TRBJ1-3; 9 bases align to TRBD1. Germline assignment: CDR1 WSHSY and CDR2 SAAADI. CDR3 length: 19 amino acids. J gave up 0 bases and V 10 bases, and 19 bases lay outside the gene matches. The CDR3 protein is CATKTPDRGFISSGNTIYF. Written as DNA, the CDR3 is TGCGCCACCAAAACTCCGGACAGGGGCTTCATATCCTCTGGAAACACCATATATTTT.

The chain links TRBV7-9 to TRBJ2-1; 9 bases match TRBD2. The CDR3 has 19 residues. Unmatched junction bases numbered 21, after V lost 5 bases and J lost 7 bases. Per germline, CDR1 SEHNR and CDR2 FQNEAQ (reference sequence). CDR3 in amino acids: CASSLTKGKTRGGANEQFF. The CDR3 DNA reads TGTGCCAGCAGCCTGACCAAAGGAAAAACTCGCGGGGGGGCTAATGAGCAGTTCTTC. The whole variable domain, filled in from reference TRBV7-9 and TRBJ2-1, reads DTGVSQNPRHKITKRGQNVTFRCDPISEHNRLYWYRQTLGQGPEFLTYFQNEAQLEKSRLLSDRFSAERPKGSFSTLEIQRTEQGDSAMYLCASSLTKGKTRGGANEQFFGPGTRLTVL.

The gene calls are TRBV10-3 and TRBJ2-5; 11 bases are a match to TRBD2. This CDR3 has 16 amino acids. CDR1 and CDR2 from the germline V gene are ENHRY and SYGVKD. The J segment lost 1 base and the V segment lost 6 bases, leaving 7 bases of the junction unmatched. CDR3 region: CAISDTSGGSQETQYF. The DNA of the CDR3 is TGTGCCATCAGCGACACTAGCGGGGGTTCCCAAGAGACCCAGTACTTC.

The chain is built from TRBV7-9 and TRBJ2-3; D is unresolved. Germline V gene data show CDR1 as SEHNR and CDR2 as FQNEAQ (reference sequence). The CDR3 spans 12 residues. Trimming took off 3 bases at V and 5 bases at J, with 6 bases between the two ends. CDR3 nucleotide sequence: TGTGCCAGCAGCTTGAGCCGAGATACGCAGTATTTT. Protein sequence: CASSLSRDTQYF.

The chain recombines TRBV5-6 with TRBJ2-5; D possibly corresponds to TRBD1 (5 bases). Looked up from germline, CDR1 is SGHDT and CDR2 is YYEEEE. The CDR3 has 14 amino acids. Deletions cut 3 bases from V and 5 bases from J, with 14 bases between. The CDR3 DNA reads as TGTGCCAGCAGCTGGACAACCACCAAGGAGACCCAGTACTTC. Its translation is CASSWTTTKETQYF.

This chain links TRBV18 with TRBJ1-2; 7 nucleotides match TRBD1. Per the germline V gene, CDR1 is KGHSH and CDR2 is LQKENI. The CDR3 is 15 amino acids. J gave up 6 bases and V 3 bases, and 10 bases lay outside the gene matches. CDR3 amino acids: CASSPLTGSLDGYTF. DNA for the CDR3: TGTGCCAGCTCACCTTTGACAGGGAGTCTCGATGGCTACACCTTC.

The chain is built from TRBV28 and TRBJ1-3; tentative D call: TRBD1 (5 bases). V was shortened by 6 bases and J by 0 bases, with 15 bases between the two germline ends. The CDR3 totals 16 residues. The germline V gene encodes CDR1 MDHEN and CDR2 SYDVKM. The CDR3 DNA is TGTGCCAGCAGCCTCGTTCAGGGTGACTCTGGAAACACCATATATTTT. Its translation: CASSLVQGDSGNTIYF.

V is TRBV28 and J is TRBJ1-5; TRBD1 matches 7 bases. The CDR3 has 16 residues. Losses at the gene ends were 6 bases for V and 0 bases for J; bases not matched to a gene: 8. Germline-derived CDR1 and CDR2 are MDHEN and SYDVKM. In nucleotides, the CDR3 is TGTGCCAGCAGGTCGAACAGGGGACTTAGCAATCAGCCCCAGCATTTT. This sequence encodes CASRSNRGLSNQPQHF. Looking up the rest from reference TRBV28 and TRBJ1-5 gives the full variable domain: DVKVTQSSRYLVKRTGEKVFLECVQDMDHENMFWYRQDPGLGLRLIYFSYDVKMKEKGDIPEGYSVSREKKERFSLILESASTNQTSMYLCASRSNRGLSNQPQHFGDGTRLSIL.